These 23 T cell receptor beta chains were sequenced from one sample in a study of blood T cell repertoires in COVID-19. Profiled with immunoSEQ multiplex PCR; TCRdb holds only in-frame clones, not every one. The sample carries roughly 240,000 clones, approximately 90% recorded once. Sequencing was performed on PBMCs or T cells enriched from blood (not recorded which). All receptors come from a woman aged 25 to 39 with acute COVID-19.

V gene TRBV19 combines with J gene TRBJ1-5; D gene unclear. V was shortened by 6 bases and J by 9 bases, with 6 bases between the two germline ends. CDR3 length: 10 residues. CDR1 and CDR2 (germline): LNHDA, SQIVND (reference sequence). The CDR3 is CASSSGPQHF. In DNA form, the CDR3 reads TGTGCCAGTAGCAGTGGGCCCCAGCATTTT.

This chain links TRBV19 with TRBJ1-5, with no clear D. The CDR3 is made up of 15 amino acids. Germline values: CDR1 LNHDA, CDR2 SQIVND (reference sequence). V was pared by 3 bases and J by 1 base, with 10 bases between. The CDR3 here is CASSIQAWSNQPQHF. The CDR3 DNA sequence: TGTGCCAGTAGTATCCAGGCCTGGAGCAATCAGCCCCAGCATTTT.

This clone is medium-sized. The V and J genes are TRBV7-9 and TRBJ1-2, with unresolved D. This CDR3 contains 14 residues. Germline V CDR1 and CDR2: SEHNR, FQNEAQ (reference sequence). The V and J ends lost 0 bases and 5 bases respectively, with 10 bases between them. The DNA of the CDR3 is TGTGCCAGCAGCTTAGCGGAGGGCGGGTATGGCTACACCTTC. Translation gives CASSLAEGGYGYTF.

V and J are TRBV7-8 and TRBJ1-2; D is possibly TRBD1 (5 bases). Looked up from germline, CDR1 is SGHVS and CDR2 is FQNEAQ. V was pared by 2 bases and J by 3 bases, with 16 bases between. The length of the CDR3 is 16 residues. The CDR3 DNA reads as TGTGCCAGCAGCTTAAGCACAGGACGGGGGGACTATGGCTACACCTTC. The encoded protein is CASSLSTGRGDYGYTF.

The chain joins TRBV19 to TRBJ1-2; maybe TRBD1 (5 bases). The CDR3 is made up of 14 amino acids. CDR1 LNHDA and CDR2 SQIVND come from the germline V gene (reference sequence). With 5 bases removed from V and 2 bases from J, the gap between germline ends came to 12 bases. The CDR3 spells CASSSREGNYGYTF. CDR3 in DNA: TGTGCCAGTAGTTCCAGGGAGGGGAACTATGGCTACACCTTC.

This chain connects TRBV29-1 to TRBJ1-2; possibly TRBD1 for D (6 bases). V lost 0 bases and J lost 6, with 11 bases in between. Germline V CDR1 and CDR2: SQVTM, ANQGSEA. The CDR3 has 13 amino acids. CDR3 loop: CSVEDRTDDGYTF. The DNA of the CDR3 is TGCAGCGTTGAAGACCGGACAGATGATGGCTACACCTTC.

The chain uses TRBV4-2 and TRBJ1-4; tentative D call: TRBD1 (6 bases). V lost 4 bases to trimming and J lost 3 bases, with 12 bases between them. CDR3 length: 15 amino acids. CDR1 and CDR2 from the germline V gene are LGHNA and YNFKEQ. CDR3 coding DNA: TGTGCCAGCAGCCTCAAATGGGGGCCTAATGAAAAACTGTTTTTT. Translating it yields CASSLKWGPNEKLFF.

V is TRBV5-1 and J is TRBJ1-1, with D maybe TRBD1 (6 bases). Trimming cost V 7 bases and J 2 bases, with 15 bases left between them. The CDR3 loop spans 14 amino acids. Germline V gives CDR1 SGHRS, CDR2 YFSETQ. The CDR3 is CASRPGGSNTEAFF. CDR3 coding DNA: TGCGCCAGCCGCCCGGGGGGCTCAAACACTGAAGCTTTCTTT.

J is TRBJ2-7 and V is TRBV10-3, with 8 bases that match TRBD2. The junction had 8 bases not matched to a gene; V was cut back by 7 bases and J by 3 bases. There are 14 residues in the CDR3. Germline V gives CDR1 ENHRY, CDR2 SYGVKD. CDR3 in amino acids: CAIKAGDPSYEQYF. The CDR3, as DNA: TGTGCCATCAAAGCGGGGGATCCCAGCTACGAGCAGTACTTC.

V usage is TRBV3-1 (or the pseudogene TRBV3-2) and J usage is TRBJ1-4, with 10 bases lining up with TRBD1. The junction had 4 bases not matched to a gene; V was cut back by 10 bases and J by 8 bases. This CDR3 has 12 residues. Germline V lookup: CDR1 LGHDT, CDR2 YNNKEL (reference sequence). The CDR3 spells CATSTGGEKLFF. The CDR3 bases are TGTGCCACCTCGACAGGGGGCGAAAAACTGTTTTTT.

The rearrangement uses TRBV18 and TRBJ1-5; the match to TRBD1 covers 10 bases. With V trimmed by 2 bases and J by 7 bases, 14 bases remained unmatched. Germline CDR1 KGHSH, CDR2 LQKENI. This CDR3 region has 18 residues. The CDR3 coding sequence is TGTGCCAGCTCACCAACTGGCTCGGGACAGGGGAATAGGCAGCCCCAGCATTTT. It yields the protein CASSPTGSGQGNRQPQHF.

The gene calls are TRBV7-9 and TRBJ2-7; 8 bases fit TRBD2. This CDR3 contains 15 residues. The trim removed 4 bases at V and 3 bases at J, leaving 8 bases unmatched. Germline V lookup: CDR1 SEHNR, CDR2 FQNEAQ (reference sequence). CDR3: CASSSRVSGGYEQYF. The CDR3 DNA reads TGTGCCAGCAGCTCCCGGGTGAGCGGGGGCTACGAGCAGTACTTC.

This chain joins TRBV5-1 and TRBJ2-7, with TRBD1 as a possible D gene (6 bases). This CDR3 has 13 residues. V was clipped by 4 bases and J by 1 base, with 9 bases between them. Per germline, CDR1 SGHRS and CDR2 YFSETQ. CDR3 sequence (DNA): TGCGCCAGCAGCCCGGACAGATCCTACGAGCAGTACTTC. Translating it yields CASSPDRSYEQYF.

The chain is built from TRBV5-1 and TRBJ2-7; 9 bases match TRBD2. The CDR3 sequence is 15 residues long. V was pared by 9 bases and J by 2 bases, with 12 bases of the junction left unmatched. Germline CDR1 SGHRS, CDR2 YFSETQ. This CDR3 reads CATTMAAGGAYEQYF. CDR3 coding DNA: TGCGCCACCACCATGGCGGCGGGGGGGGCCTACGAGCAGTACTTC.

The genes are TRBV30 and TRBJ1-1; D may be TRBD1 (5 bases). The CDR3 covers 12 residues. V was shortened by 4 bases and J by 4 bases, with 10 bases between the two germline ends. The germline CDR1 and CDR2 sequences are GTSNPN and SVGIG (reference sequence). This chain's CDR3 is CAWMAGGTEAFF. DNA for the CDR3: TGTGCCTGGATGGCGGGGGGCACTGAAGCTTTCTTT. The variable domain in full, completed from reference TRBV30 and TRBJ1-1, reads SQTIHQWPATLVQPVGSPLSLECTVEGTSNPNLYWYRQAAGRGLQLLFYSVGIGQISSEVPQNLSASRPQDRQFILSSKKLLLSDSGFYLCAWMAGGTEAFFGQGTRLTVV.

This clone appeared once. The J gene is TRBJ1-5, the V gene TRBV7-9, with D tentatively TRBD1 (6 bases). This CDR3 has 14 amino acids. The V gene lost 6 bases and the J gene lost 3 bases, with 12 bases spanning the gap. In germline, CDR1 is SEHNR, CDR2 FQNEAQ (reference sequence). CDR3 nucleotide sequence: TGTGCCAGCAGTCCGGGACACCTCAATCAGCCCCAGCATTTT. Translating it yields CASSPGHLNQPQHF.

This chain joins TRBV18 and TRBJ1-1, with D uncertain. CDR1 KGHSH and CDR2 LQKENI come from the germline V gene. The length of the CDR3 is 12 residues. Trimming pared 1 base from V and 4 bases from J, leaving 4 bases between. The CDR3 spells CASSPRPTEAFF. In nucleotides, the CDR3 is TGTGCCAGCTCACCACGGCCCACTGAAGCTTTCTTT.

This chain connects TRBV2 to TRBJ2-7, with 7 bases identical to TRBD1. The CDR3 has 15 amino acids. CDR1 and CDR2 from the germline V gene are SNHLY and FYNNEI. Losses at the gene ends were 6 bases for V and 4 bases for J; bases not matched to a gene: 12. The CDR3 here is CASRKIRDRPYEQYF. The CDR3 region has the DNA TGTGCCAGCAGGAAGATCCGGGACAGACCTTACGAGCAGTACTTC.

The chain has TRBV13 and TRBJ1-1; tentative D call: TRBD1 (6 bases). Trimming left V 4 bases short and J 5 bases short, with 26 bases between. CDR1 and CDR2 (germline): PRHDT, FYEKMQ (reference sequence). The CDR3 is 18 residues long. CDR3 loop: CASSSGTRVLGGGTEAFF. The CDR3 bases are TGTGCCAGCAGCTCGGGGACAAGAGTGCTAGGCGGGGGGACTGAAGCTTTCTTT.

The CDR3 DNA follows: TGTGCCTCAAGAACCGGGGGCACTGAAGCTTTCTTT. Residues: CASRTGGTEAFF. V usage is TRBV19 and J usage is TRBJ1-1, with a weak D call TRBD1 (5 bases). The germline V gene has CDR1 LNHDA and CDR2 SQIVND (reference sequence). This CDR3 region has 12 residues. Trimming took off 11 bases at V and 4 bases at J, with 14 bases between the two ends.

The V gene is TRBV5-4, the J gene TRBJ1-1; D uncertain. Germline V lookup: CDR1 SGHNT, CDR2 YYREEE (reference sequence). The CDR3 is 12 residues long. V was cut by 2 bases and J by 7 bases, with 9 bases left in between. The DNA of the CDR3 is TGTGCCAGCAGCTTAGACTATGGTGAAGCTTTCTTT. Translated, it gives CASSLDYGEAFF.

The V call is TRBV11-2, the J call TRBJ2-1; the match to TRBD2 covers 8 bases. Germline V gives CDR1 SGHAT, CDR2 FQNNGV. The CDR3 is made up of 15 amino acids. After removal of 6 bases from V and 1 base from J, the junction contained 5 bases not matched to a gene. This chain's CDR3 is CASRPVAGSYNEQFF. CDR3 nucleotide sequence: TGTGCCAGCAGGCCGGTAGCGGGGTCCTACAATGAGCAGTTCTTC.

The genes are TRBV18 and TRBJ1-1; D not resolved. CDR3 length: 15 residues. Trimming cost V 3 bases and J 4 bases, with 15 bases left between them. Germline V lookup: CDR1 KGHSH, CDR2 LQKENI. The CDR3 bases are TGTGCCAGCTCACCCCTATTGGGCAGACGCACTGAAGCTTTCTTT. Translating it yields CASSPLLGRRTEAFF.